The clone carrying this T cell receptor beta chain was seen repeatedly, ten times or more. Authors' processing steps: Estimates of nucleated cell counts were drawn from the amplification of reference gene primers. This table comes from immunoSEQ multiplex PCR, and its TCRdb copy is limited to in-frame clones, with some not included. V, J and clone size reflect that table, while D and trimming were determined from the DNA. This table has tens of thousands of clones, around three quarters appearing once. The data belong to a study of blood T cell repertoires in COVID-19. As for the study in general: There were acute and convalescent COVID-19 samples, and they came from the United States, Italy and Spain. PBMCs, B-cell-depleted T cells, or T cells provided the cDNA or gDNA that made up the material.

This CDR3 spans 12 amino acids. The germline V and J ends were trimmed by 3 bases and 4 bases, with 4 bases remaining between them. The receptor was derived from an elderly woman with acute or convalescent COVID-19. The material sequenced was peripheral blood. The V call is TRBV12-3 or TRBV12-4, the J call TRBJ1-3; the D is unclear. The CDR3 bases are TGTGCCAGCAGTTTGCAGGGAAACACCATATATTTT. Protein product: CASSLQGNTIYF.